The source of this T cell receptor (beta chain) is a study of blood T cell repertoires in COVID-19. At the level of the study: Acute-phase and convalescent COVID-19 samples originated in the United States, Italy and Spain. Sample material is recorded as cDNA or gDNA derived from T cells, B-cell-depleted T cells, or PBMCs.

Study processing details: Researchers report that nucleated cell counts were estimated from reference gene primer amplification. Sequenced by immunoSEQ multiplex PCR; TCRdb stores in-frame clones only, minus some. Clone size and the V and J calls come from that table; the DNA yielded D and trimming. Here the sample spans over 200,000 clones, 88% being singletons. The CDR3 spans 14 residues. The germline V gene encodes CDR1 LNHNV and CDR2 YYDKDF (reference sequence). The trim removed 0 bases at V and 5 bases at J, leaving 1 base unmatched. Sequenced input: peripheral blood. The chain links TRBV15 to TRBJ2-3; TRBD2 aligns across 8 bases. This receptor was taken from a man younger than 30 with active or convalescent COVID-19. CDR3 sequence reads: CATSREAGGDTQYF. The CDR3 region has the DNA TGTGCCACCAGCAGAGAGGCGGGGGGAGATACGCAGTATTTT.